The clone carrying this T cell receptor beta chain was counted only a few times. Antigen unknown. TCRdb reprocessed the reads via MiXCR and lists one record per CDR3 protein. The table shows 300,000 to 400,000 distinct CDR3 sequences, with roughly 29% occurring only once. Germline V gives CDR1 MNHEY, CDR2 SVGAGI. CDR3 length: 15 residues. Trimming removed 2 bases at V and 1 base at J, with 11 bases between. The sample is drawn from a study of T cell repertoires in cytomegalovirus infection. Across the study: Selection of CMV epitopes for the study included recently identified HLA-C-restricted and well-studied HLA-B-restricted ones. TCR beta signatures that were public indicated CMV infection and matching HLA type.

Specimen: cultured PBMCs, collected from culture after CMV antigen stimulation. This receptor was obtained from a human donor in good health (CMV status not recorded). Some clones in this sample may be carry-over from other donors' samples. The chain carries TRBV6-5 and TRBJ1-1; TRBD1 might be the D (5 bases). The CDR3 coding sequence is TGTGCCAGCAGTTACCCCGGGAGGGGGAACACTGAAGCTTTCTTT. Residues: CASSYPGRGNTEAFF.